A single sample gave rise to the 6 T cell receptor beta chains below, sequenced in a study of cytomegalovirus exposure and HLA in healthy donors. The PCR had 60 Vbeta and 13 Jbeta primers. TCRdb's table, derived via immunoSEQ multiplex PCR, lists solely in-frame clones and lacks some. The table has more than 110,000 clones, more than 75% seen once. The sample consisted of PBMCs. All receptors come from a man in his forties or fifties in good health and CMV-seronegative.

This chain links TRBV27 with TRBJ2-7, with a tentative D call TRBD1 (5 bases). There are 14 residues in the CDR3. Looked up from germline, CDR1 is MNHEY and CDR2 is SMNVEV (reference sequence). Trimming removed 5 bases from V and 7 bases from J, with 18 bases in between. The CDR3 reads CASSDGPGLGEQYF. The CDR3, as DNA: TGTGCCAGCAGTGACGGACCAGGGTTAGGGGAGCAGTACTTC.

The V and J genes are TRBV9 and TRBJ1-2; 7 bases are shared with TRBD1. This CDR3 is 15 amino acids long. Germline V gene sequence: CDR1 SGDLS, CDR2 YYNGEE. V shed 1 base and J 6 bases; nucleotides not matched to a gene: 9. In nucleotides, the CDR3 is TGTGCCAGCAGCGTACGGGCAGGGGGAATGGATGGCTACACCTTC. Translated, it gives CASSVRAGGMDGYTF.

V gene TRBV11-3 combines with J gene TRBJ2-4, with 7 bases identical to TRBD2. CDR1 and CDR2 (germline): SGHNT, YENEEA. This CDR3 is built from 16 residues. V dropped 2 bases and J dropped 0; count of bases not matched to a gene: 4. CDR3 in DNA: TGTGCCAGCAGCTTAAAGGCGGGGGTAGCCAAAAACATTCAGTACTTC. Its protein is CASSLKAGVAKNIQYF.

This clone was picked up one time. CDR3 residues: CASSLTGAQQTQYF. CDR3 sequence (DNA): TGTGCCAGCAGCTTGACAGGGGCGCAGCAGACCCAGTACTTC. The chain combines TRBV5-6 with TRBJ2-5; TRBD1 agrees at 7 bases. V was pared by 1 base and J by 6 bases, with 6 bases of the junction left unmatched. The CDR3 contains 14 residues. The germline CDR1 and CDR2 sequences are SGHDT and YYEEEE.

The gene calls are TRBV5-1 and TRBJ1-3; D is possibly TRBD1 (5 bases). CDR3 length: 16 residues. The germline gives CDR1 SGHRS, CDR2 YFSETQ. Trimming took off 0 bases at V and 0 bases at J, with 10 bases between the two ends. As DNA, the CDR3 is TGCGCCAGCAGCTTGGCGCCAGACAGCTCTGGAAACACCATATATTTT. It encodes CASSLAPDSSGNTIYF.

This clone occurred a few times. CDR3 sequence (DNA): TGCGCCAGCAGCTTGGCCATCGGGAGGGACTATGGCTACACCTTC. Protein sequence: CASSLAIGRDYGYTF. The chain joins TRBV5-1 to TRBJ1-2; unclear D gene. V was shortened by 0 bases and J by 3 bases, with 12 bases between the two germline ends. The CDR3 spans 15 residues. CDR1 and CDR2 (germline): SGHRS, YFSETQ.